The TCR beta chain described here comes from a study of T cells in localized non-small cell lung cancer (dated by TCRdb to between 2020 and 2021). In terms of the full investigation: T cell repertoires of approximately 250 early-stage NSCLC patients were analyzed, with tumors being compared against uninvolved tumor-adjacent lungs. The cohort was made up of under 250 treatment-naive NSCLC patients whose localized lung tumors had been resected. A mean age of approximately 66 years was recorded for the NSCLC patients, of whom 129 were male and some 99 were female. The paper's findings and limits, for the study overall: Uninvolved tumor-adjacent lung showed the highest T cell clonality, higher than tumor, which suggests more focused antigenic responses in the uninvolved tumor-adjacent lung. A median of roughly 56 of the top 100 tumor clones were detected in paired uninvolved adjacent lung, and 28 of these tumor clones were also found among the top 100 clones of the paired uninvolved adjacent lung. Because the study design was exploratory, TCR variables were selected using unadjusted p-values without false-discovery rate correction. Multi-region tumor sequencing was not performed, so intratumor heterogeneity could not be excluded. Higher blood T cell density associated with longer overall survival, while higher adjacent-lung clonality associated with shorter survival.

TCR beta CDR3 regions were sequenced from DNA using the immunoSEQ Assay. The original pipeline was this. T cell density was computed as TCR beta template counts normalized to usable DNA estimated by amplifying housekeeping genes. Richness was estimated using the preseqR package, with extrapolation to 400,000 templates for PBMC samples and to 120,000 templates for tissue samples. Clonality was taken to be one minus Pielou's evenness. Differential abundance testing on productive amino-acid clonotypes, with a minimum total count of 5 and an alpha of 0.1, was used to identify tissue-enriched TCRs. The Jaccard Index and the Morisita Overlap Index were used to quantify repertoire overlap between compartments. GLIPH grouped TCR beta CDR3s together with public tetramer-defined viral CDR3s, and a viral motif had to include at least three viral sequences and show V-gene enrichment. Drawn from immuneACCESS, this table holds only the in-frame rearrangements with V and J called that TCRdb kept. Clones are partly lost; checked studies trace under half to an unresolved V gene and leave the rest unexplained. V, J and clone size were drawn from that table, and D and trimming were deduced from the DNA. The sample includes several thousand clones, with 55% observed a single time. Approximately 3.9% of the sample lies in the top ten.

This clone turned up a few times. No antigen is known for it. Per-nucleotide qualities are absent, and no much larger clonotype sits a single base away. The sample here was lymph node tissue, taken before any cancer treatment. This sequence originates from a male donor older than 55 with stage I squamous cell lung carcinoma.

The CDR3 reads as follows: CASSYSTSGDYPSTDTQYF. The sequenced DNA: TGTGCCAGCAGTTACTCGACTAGCGGGGACTACCCTAGCACAGATACGCAGTATTTT. This chain is built from TRBV6-8 and TRBJ2-3, with 11 junctional bases fitting TRBD2. V trim: 0 bases; J trim: 0 bases; unmatched bases: 8. CDR1 MNHGY and CDR2 SAAAGT were looked up in the germline V gene. From cysteine to phenylalanine, the CDR3 is 19 amino acids long. Only the CDR3 region is kept as DNA, spanning 57 bases read in frame from base 1.